This TCR beta chain was found in a study of T cells in Graves' hyperthyroidism and ophthalmopathy. RNA transcripts were the template for amplifying TCR beta CDR3 regions. In the first-round RT-PCR of the TCR CDR3, the HTBI primer set was used. TCRdb reprocessed the multiplex PCR reads via MiXCR and lists one record per CDR3 protein. This sample has roughly 500,000 distinct CDR3 sequences, with roughly 45% found just once. This clonotype has a handful of counts. Its antigen is as yet unknown. Diagnoses rested on clinical symptoms, serum thyroxine and TRAb, thyroid ultrasound and orbital computed tomography. Study conclusions and caveats: Blood also carried most thyroid clonotypes expanded above 0.001. Separating ophthalmopathy from stable hyperthyroidism was achieved by a 13 V-J model. Ophthalmopathy was model-predicted a median around 6.1 months pre-onset.

V lost 3 bases and J 1 base, leaving 9 bases between the germline ends. Looked up from germline, CDR1 is SGHTA and CDR2 is FQGNSA. This CDR3 has 14 residues. The V call is TRBV7-2, the J call TRBJ2-5; D perhaps matches TRBD2 (6 bases). This receptor was obtained from an adult woman with Graves' disease, either hyperthyroidism or ophthalmopathy (not recorded which). Sequencing was carried out using peripheral blood or thyroid tissue (not recorded which). The CDR3 DNA is TGTGCCAGCAGCTTTATGGGGGGCCAAGAGACCCAGTACTTC. This gives the protein CASSFMGGQETQYF.